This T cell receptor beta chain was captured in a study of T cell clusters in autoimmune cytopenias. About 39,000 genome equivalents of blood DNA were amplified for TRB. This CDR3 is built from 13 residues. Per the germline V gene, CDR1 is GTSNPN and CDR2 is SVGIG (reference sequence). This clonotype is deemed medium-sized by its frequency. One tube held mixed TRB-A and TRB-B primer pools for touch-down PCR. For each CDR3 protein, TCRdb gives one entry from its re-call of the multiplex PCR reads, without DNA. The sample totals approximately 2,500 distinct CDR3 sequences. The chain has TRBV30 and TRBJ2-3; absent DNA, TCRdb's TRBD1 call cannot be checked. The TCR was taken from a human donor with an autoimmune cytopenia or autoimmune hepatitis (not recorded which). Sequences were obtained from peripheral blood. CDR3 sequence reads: CAYQGIGPNTQYF. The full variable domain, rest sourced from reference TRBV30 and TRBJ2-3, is SQTIHQWPATLVQPVGSPLSLECTVEGTSNPNLYWYRQAAGRGLQLLFYSVGIGQISSEVPQNLSASRPQDRQFILSSKKLLLSDSGFYLCAYQGIGPNTQYFGPGTRLTVL.